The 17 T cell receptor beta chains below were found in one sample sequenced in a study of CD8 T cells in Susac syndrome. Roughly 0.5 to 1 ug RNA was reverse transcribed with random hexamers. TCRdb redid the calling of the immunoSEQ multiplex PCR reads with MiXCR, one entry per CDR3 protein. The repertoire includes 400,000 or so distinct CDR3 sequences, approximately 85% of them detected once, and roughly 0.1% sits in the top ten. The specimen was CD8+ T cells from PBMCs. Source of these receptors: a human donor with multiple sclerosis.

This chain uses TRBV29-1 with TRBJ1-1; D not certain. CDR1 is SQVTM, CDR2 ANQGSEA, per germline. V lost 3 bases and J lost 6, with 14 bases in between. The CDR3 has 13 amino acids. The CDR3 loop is CSVDGGEGAEAFF. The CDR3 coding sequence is TGCAGCGTTGATGGCGGGGAGGGAGCTGAAGCTTTCTTT.

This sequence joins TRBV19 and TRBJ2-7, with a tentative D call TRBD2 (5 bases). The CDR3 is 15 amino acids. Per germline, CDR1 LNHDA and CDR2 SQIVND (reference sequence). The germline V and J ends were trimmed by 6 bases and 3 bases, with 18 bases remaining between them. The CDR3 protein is CASRPAGGVFYEQYF. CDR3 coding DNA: TGTGCCAGTAGGCCCGCAGGAGGAGTCTTCTACGAGCAGTACTTC.

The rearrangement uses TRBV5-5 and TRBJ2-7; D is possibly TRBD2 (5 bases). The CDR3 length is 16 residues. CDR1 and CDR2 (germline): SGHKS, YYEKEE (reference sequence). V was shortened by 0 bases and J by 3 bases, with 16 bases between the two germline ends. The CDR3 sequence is CASSLGPLARYYEQYF. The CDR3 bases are TGTGCCAGCAGCTTGGGTCCGCTAGCTCGCTACTACGAGCAGTACTTC.

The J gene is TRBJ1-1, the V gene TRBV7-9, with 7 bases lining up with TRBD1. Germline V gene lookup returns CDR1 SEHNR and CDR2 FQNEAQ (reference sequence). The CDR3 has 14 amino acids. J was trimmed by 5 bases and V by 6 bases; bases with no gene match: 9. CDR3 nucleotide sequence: TGTGCCAGCAGGGGGACAGCTCTAATAACTGAAGCTTTCTTT. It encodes CASRGTALITEAFF. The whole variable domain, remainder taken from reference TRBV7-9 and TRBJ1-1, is DTGVSQNPRHKITKRGQNVTFRCDPISEHNRLYWYRQTLGQGPEFLTYFQNEAQLEKSRLLSDRFSAERPKGSFSTLEIQRTEQGDSAMYLCASRGTALITEAFFGQGTRLTVV.

This CDR3 reads CASNSNQPQHF. For the CDR3, the DNA is TGTGCCAGCAATAGCAATCAGCCCCAGCATTTT. V usage is TRBV6-5 and J usage is TRBJ1-5; D remains ambiguous. The CDR3 extends over 11 amino acids. Germline V gene sequence: CDR1 MNHEY, CDR2 SVGAGI. Trimming took 7 bases from V and 0 from J, leaving 1 base between them.

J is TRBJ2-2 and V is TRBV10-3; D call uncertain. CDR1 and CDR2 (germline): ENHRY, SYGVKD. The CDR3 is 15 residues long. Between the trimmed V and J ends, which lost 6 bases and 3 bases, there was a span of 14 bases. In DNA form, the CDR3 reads TGTGCCATCAGCCCGGAAGATAGGGACACCGGGGAGCTGTTTTTT. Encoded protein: CAISPEDRDTGELFF.

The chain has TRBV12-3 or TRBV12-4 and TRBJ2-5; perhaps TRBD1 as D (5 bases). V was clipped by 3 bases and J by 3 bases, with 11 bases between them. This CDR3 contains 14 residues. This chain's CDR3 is CASSFPGPEETQYF. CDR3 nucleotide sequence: TGTGCCAGCAGTTTTCCAGGGCCCGAAGAGACCCAGTACTTC.

CDR3 DNA sequence: TGCGCCAGCAGCTTGTATTGGGAAACCGGGGAGCTGTTTTTT. Translated, it gives CASSLYWETGELFF. V and J are TRBV5-1 and TRBJ2-2; D is undetermined. The CDR3 has 14 residues. The ends were cut back, 1 base at V and 5 bases at J, with 9 bases in the middle. Germline V lookup: CDR1 SGHRS, CDR2 YFSETQ.

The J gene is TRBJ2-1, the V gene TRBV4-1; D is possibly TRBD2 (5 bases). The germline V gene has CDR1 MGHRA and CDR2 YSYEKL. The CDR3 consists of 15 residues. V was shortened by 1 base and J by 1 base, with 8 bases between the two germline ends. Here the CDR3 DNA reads TGCGCCAGCAGCCAAGGCAGCGGATCCTACAATGAGCAGTTCTTC. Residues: CASSQGSGSYNEQFF.

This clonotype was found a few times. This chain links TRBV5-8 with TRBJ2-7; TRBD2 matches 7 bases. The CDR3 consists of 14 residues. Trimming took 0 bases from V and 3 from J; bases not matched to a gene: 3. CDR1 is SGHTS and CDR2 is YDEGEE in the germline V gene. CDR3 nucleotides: TGTGCCAGCAGCTTGGAGCTAGCGGTCTACGAGCAGTACTTC. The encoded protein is CASSLELAVYEQYF.

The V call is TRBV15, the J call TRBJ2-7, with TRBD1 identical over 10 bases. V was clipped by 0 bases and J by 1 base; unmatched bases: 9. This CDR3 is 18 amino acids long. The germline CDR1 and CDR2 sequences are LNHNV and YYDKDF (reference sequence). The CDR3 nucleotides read TGTGCCACCAGCAGAGAGGGGGAGGGACAGGGGATTTCCTACGAGCAGTACTTC. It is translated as CATSREGEGQGISYEQYF.

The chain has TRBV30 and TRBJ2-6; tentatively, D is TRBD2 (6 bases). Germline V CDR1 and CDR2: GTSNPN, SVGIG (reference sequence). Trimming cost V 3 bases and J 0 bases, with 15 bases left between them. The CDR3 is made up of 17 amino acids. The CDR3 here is CAWSGGAGNSGANVLTF. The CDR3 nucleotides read TGTGCCTGGAGCGGAGGGGCGGGGAACTCTGGGGCCAACGTCCTGACTTTC.

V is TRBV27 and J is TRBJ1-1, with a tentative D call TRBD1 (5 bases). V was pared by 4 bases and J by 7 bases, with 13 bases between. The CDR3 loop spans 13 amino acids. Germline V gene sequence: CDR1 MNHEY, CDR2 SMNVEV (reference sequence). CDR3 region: CASSSRWDGEAFF. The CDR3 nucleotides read TGTGCCAGCAGTTCCCGATGGGACGGTGAAGCTTTCTTT.

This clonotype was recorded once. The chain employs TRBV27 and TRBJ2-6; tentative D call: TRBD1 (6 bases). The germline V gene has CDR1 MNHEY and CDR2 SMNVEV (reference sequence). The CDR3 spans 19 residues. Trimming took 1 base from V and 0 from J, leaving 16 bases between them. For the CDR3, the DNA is TGTGCCAGCAGTTTATATAGTGACAGGTCGAACTCTGGGGCCAACGTCCTGACTTTC. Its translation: CASSLYSDRSNSGANVLTF.

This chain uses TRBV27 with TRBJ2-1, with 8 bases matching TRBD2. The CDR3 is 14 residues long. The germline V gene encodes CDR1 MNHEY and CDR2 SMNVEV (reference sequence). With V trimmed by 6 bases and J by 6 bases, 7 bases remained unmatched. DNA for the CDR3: TGTGCCAGCAGGCCAGCGGGGGCCTCCAATGAGCAGTTCTTC. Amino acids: CASRPAGASNEQFF.

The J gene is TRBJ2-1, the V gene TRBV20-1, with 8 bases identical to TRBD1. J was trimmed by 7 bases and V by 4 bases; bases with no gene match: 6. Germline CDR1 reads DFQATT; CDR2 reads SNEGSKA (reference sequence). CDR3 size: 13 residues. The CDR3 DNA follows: TGCAGTGCTACCTGGACAGGGACGAATGAGCAGTTCTTC. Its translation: CSATWTGTNEQFF.

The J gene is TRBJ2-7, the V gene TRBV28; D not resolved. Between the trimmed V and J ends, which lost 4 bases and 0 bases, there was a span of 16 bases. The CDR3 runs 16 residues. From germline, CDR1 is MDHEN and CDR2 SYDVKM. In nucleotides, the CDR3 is TGTGCCAGCAGTTCGTCCGGCGGAGTCGTCTCCTACGAGCAGTACTTC. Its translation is CASSSSGGVVSYEQYF. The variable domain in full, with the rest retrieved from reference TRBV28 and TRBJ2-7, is DVKVTQSSRYLVKRTGEKVFLECVQDMDHENMFWYRQDPGLGLRLIYFSYDVKMKEKGDIPEGYSVSREKKERFSLILESASTNQTSMYLCASSSSGGVVSYEQYFGPGTRLTVT.